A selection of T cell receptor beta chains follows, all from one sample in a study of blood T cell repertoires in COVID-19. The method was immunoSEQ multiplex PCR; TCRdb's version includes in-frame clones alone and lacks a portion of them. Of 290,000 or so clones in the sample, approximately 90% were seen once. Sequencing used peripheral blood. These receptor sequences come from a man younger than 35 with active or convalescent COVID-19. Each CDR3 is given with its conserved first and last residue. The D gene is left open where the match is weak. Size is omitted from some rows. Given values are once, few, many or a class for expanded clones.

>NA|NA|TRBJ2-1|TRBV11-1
CASSSGRVTYNEQFF
TGTGCCAGCAGCTCCGGGCGGGTTACCTACAATGAGCAGTTCTTC
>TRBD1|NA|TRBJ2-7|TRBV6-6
CASSPVGQFGEQYF
TGTGCCAGCAGCCCCGTGGGACAGTTCGGCGAGCAGTACTTC
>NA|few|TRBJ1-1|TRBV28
CASSLTVSGGGYTEAFF
TGTGCCAGCAGTTTGACTGTTTCGGGGGGTGGGTACACTGAAGCTTTCTTT
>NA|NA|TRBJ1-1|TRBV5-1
CASSSVRGSNTEAFF
TGCGCCAGCAGCTCCGTCAGGGGAAGTAACACTGAAGCTTTCTTT
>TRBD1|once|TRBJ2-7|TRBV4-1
CASRFRGQGAYEQYF
TGCGCCAGTAGGTTTAGGGGACAGGGAGCCTACGAGCAGTACTTC
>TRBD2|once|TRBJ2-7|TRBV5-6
CASTTAIAGSSYEQYF
TGTGCCAGCACAACCGCGATAGCGGGGAGCTCCTACGAGCAGTACTTC
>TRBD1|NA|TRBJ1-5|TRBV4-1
CASSHQTGPGQPQHF
TGCGCCAGCAGCCACCAGACAGGGCCGGGACAGCCCCAGCATTTT
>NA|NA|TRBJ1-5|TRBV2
CASGGARVHF
TGTGCCAGCGGGGGGGCACGGGTTCATTTT
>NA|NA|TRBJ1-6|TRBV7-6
CASSLDWGGGSPLHF
TGTGCCAGCAGCTTAGATTGGGGGGGTGGATCACCCCTCCACTTT
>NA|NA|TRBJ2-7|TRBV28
CASSLDRYEQYF
TGTGCCAGCAGCCTAGACCGCTACGAGCAGTACTTC
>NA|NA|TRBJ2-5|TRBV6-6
CASTRDGGGTQYF
TGTGCCAGCACGCGGGACGGGGGAGGGACCCAGTACTTC
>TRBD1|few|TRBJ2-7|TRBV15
CATSGDRAHEQYF
TGTGCCACCAGCGGGGACAGGGCCCACGAGCAGTACTTC
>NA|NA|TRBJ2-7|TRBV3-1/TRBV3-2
CASSQGWQFPYEQYF
TGTGCCAGCAGCCAAGGGTGGCAGTTCCCCTACGAGCAGTACTTC
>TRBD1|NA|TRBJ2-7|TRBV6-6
CASSDRAYSYEQYF
TGTGCCAGCAGTGACAGGGCGTACTCCTACGAGCAGTACTTC
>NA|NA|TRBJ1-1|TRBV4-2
CASSHPRGDTEAFF
TGTGCCAGCAGCCATCCCCGGGGGGACACTGAAGCTTTCTTT
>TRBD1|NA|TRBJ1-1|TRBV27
CASSPAWTGPMNTEAFF
TGTGCCAGCAGCCCCGCCTGGACAGGCCCCATGAACACTGAAGCTTTCTTT
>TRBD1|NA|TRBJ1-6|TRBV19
CASSTSYIAGTGDVNSPLHF
TGTGCCAGTAGTACATCCTACATAGCCGGGACAGGGGATGTAAATTCACCCCTCCACTTT
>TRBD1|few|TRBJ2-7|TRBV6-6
CASSWGQGGEQYF
TGTGCCAGCAGTTGGGGACAGGGTGGCGAGCAGTACTTC